This entry features one TCR beta chain sequence. Its antigen remains unknown. Treatment denoted: approximately nine-day PBMC culture with coronavirus spike peptide pools or control peptides (ViraFEST assay). The record originates from a study of vaccination and CD4 T cells after COVID-19. Overall study: Blood was drawn a median about 75 days post second dose, range 14 to 241.

The CDR3 consists of 15 residues. Germline-derived CDR1 and CDR2 are DFQATT and SNEGSKA (reference sequence). Deletions cut 5 bases from V and 0 bases from J, with 15 bases between. Findings and caveats of the study: From 21 to 38, the median of SARS-CoV-2-reactive clonotypes rose without reaching significance. The authors identified 304 of 307 vaccine-specific clones in convalescent patients as spike mono-reactive.

Sequence data for DNA of cultured CD4+ T cells were generated by the Oncomine TCR Beta short-read assay. After culture, CD4+ T cells served as the source for genomic DNA extraction. TCRdb used MiXCR to reprocess the PCR reads, holding one entry per CDR3 protein. The sample lists about 19,000 distinct CDR3 sequences, 23% occurring once. V usage is TRBV20-1 and J usage is TRBJ2-3, with D perhaps TRBD2 (5 bases). Specimen: cultured CD4+ T cells from blood. This TCR came from a human donor with COVID-19. Written as DNA, the CDR3 is TGCAGTGCTCCCCTAAGCGGCACTAGCACAGATACGCAGTATTTT. Translated, it gives CSAPLSGTSTDTQYF.